This TCR beta chain came from a study of OX40 agonist ivuxolimab in advanced cancers. Sequenced by immunoSEQ multiplex PCR; TCRdb stores in-frame clones only, minus some. The sample lists 80,000 to 100,000 clones; 92% were seen once. The germline V gene encodes CDR1 MNHEY and CDR2 SMNVEV (reference sequence). The CDR3 extends over 13 amino acids. The V and J ends lost 6 bases and 7 bases, in that order; junction bases with no gene match: 3. The sample in question was CD4+ or CD8+ T cells sorted from blood, obtained in a trial of the OX40 agonist ivuxolimab. This receptor was taken from an adult with an advanced solid tumor such as melanoma, head and neck, liver or kidney cancer. The V gene is TRBV27, the J gene TRBJ1-5, with TRBD1 matching over 10 bases. This CDR3 is CASSLTGGQPQHF. Written as DNA, the CDR3 is TGTGCCAGCAGCCTGACAGGGGGCCAGCCCCAGCATTTT.